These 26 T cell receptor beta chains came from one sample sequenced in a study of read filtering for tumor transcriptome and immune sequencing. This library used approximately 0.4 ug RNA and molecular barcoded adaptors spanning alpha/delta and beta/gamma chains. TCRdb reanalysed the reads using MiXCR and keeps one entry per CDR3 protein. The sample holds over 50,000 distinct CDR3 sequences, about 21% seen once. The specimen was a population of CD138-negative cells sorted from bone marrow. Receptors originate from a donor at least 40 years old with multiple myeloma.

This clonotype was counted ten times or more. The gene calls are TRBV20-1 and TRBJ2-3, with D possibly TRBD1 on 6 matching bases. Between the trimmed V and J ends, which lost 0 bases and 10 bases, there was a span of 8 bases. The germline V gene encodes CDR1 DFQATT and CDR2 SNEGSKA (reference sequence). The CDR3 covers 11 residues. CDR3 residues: CSARDGQPQYF. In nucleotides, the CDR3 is TGCAGTGCTAGAGATGGACAGCCGCAGTATTTT.

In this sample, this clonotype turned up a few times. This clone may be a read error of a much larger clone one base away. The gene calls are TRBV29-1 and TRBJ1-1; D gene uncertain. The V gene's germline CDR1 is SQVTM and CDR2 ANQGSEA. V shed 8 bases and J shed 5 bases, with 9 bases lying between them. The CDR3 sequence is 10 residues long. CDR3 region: CSTCRTEAFF. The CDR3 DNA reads TGCAGCACCTGCAGGACTGAAGCTTTCTTT.

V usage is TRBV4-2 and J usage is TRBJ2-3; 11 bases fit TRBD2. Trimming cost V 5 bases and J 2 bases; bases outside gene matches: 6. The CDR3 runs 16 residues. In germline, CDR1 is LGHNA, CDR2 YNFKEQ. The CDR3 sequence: CASSSSGGHNTDTQYF. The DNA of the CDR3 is TGTGCCAGCAGCTCTAGCGGGGGGCACAACACAGATACGCAGTATTTT.

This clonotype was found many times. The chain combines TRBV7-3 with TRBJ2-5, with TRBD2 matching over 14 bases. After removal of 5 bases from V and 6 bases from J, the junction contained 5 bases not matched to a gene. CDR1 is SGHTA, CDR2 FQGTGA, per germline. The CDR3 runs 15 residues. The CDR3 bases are TGTGCCAGCAGCCCCGGGACTAGCGGGAGAAAGACCCAGTACTTC. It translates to CASSPGTSGRKTQYF.

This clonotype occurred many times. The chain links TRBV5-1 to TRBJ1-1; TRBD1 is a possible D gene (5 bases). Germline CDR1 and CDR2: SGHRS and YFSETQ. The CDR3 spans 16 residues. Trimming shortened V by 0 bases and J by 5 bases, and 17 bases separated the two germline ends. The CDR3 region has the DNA TGCGCCAGCAGCTTGGGCCAGGGACGGTCGGGGACTGAAGCTTTCTTT. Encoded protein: CASSLGQGRSGTEAFF.

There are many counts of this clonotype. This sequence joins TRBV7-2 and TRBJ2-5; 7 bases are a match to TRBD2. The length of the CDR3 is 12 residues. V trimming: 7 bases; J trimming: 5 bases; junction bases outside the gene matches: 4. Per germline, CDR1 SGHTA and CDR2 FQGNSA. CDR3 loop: CASTFGRETQYF. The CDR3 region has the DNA TGTGCCAGCACCTTCGGGAGGGAGACCCAGTACTTC.

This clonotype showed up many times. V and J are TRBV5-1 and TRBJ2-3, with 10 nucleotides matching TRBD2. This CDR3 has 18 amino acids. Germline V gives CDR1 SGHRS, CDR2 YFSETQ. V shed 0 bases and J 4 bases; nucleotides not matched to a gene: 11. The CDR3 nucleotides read TGCGCCAGCAGCTTGGTGAACATGGCTAGCGGGAGCTCAGATACGCAGTATTTT. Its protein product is CASSLVNMASGSSDTQYF. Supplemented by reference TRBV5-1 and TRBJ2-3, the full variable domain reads KAGVTQTPRYLIKTRGQQVTLSCSPISGHRSVSWYQQTPGQGLQFLFEYFSETQRNKGNFPGRFSGRQFSNSRSEMNVSTLELGDSALYLCASSLVNMASGSSDTQYFGPGTRLTVL.

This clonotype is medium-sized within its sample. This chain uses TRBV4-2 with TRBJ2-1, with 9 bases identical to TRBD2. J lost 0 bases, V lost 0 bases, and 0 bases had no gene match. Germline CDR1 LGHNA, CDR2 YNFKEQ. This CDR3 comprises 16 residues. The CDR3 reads CASSQDSGGSYNEQFF. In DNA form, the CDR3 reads TGTGCCAGCAGCCAAGATAGCGGGGGCTCCTACAATGAGCAGTTCTTC.

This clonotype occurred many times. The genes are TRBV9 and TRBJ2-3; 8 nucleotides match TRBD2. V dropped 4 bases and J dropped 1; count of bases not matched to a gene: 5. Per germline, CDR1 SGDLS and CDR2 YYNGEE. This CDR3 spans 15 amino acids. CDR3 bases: TGTGCCAGCAGCTCAGGTAGCGGGGGCACAGATACGCAGTATTTT. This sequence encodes CASSSGSGGTDTQYF.

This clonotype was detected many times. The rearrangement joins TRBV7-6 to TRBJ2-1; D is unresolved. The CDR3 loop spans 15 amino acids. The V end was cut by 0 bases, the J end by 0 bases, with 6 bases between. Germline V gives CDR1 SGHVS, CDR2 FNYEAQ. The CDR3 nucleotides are TGTGCCAGCAGCTTAGCACCCTTCTCCTACAATGAGCAGTTCTTC. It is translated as CASSLAPFSYNEQFF.

The CDR3 sequence is CASSPWTHGDTQYF. The CDR3 region has the DNA TGTGCCAGCAGCCCATGGACCCACGGGGATACGCAGTATTTT. The chain is built from TRBV7-2 and TRBJ2-3; D not certain. Deletions cut 5 bases from V and 6 bases from J, with 15 bases between. The CDR3 length is 14 residues. Per germline, CDR1 SGHTA and CDR2 FQGNSA.

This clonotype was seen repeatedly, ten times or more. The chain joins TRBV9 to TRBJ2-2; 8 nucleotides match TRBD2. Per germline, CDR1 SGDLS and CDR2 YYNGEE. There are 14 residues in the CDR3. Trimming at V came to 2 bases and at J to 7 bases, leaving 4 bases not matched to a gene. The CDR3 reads CASSVSGVGGELFF. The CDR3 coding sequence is TGTGCCAGCAGCGTTAGCGGGGTGGGCGGGGAGCTGTTTTTT.

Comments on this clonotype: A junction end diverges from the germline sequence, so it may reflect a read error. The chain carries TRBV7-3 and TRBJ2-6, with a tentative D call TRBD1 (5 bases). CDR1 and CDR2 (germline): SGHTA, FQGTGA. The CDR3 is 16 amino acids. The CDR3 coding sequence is TGTGACAGCAGCTTCACCACAGTCTCTGGGGCCTACGTCCTGACTTTC. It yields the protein CDSSFTTVSGAYVLTF.

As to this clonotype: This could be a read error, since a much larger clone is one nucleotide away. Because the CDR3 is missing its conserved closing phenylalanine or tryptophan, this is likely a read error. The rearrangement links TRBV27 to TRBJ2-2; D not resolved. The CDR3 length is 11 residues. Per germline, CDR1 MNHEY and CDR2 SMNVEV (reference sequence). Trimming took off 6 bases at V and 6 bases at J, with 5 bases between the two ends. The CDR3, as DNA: TGTGCCAGCAGGAAGGCCGGGGAGCTGTTTCTT. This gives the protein CASRKAGELFL.

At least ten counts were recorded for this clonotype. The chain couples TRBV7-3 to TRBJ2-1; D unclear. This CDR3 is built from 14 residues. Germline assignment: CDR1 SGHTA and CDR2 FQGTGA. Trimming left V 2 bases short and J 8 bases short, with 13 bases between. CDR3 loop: CASSLGPARDEQFF. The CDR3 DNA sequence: TGTGCCAGCAGCTTAGGGCCCGCACGGGATGAGCAGTTCTTC.

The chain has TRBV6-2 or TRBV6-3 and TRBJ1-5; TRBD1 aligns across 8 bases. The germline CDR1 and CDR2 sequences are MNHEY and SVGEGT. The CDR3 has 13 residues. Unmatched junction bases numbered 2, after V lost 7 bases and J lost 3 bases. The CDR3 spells CASTDRVNQPQHF. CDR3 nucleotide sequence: TGTGCCAGCACGGACAGGGTCAATCAGCCCCAGCATTTT.

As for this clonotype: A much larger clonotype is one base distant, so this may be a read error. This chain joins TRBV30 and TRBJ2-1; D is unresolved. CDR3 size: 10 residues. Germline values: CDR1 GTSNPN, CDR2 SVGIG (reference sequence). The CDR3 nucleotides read TGTGCCTGGAGTGCAAATGAGCAGTCCTTC. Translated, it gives CAWSANEQSF. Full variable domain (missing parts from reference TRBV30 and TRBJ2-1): SQTIHQWPATLVQPVGSPLSLECTVEGTSNPNLYWYRQAAGRGLQLLFYSVGIGQISSEVPQNLSASRPQDRQFILSSKKLLLSDSGFYLCAWSANEQSFGPGTRLTVL.

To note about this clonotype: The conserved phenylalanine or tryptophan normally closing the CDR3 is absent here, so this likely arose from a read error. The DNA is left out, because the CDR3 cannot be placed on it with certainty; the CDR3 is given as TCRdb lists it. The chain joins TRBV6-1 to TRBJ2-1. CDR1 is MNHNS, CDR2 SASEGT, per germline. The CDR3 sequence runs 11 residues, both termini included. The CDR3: CASRVLNEHFL.

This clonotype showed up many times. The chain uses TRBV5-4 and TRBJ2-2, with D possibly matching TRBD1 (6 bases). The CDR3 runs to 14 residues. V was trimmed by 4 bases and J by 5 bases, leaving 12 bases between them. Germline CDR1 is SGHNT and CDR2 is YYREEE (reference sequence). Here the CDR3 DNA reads TGTGCCAGCAGCGCGCTAAGGGGGACCGGGGAGCTGTTTTTT. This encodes CASSALRGTGELFF.

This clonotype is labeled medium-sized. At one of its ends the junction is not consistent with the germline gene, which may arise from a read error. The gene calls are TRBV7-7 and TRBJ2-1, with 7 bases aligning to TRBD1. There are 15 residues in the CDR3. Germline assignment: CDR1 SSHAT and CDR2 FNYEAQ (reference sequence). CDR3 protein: CASSSGGSNYNEQFF. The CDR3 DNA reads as TGTGCTAGCAGCTCAGGGGGATCAAACTACAATGAGCAGTTCTTC.

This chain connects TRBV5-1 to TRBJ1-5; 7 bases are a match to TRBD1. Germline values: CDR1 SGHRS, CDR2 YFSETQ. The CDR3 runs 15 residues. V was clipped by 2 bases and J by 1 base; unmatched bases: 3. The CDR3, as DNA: TGCGCCAGCAGCTTCTCAGGGGGGAGCAATCAGCCCCAGCATTTT. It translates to CASSFSGGSNQPQHF. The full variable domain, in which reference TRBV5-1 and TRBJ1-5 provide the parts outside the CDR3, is KAGVTQTPRYLIKTRGQQVTLSCSPISGHRSVSWYQQTPGQGLQFLFEYFSETQRNKGNFPGRFSGRQFSNSRSEMNVSTLELGDSALYLCASSFSGGSNQPQHFGDGTRLSIL.

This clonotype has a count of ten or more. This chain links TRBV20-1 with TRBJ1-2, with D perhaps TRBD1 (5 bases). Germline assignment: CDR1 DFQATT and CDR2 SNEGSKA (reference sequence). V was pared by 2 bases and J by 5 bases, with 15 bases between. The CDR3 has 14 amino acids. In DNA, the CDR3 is TGCAGTGCTAGATTCGTCGACAGCGAATATGGCTACACCTTC. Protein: CSARFVDSEYGYTF.

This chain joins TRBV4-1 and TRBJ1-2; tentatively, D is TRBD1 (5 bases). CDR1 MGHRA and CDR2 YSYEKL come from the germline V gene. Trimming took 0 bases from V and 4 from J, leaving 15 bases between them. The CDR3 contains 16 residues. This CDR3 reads CASSQDISRGVYGYTF. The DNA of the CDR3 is TGCGCCAGCAGCCAAGATATTTCCCGGGGGGTCTATGGCTACACCTTC.

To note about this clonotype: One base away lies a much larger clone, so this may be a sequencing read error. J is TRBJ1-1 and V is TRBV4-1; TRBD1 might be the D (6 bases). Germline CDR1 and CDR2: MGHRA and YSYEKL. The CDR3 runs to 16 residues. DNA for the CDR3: TGCGTCAGCAGCCCCGGACAGTCTAACTCGGACACTGAAGCTTTCTTT. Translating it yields CVSSPGQSNSDTEAFF.

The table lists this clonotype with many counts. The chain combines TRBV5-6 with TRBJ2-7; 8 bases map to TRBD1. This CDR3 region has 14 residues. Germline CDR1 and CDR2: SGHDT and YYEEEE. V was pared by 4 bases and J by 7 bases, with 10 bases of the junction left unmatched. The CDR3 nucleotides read TGTGCCAGCAGCCCACAAAGCAGGGGGCAAGAGCAGTACTTC. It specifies CASSPQSRGQEQYF.

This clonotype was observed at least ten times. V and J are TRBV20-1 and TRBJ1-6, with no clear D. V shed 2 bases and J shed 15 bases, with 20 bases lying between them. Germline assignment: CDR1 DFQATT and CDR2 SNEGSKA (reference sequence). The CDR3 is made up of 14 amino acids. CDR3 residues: CSARTIVTDHHLHF. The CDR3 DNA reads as TGCAGTGCTAGAACTATCGTCACAGATCATCACCTCCACTTT.